A single sample gave rise to the 26 T cell receptor beta chains below, sequenced in a study of OX40 agonist ivuxolimab in advanced cancers. Here immunoSEQ multiplex PCR was the method, and the copy in TCRdb shows in-frame clones only, minus some. This table has about 150,000 clones, around 93% appearing once. Sample: CD4+ or CD8+ T cells sorted from blood, taken in a trial of the OX40 agonist ivuxolimab. These receptors came from an adult with an advanced solid tumor such as melanoma, head and neck, liver or kidney cancer.

This sequence joins TRBV5-1 and TRBJ1-2; 7 nucleotides line up with TRBD1. Germline CDR1 reads SGHRS; CDR2 reads YFSETQ. V dropped 0 bases and J dropped 14; count of bases not matched to a gene: 10. CDR3 length equals 13 residues. The CDR3 DNA reads as TGCGCCAGCAGCTTGGCAGGGACAGATTCCCGGACCTTC. Translated, it gives CASSLAGTDSRTF.

The rearrangement uses TRBV9 and TRBJ2-5; a weak D match, TRBD2 (6 bases). Germline V gene lookup returns CDR1 SGDLS and CDR2 YYNGEE. Trimming shortened V by 0 bases and J by 7 bases, and 13 bases separated the two germline ends. This CDR3 comprises 14 residues. The CDR3 nucleotides are TGTGCCAGCAGCGTAGGGACTACCGTCCCGACCCAGTACTTC. Amino acid sequence: CASSVGTTVPTQYF.

The CDR3 protein is CASKRANTEAFF. In nucleotides, the CDR3 is TGTGCCAGCAAAAGAGCGAACACTGAAGCTTTCTTT. The chain has TRBV6-1 and TRBJ1-1; D remains unclear. Trimming removed 7 bases from V and 1 base from J, with 7 bases in between. Germline CDR1 reads MNHNS; CDR2 reads SASEGT. There are 12 residues in the CDR3.

V is TRBV29-1 and J is TRBJ1-5; D is uncertain. This CDR3 is built from 12 residues. Trimming took off 7 bases at V and 0 bases at J, with 7 bases between the two ends. Germline V CDR1 and CDR2: SQVTM, ANQGSEA. The CDR3 loop reads CSALYSNQPQHF. CDR3 sequence (DNA): TGCAGCGCCCTTTATAGCAATCAGCCCCAGCATTTT.

The chain carries TRBV5-8 and TRBJ1-5; D is perhaps TRBD1 (6 bases). The CDR3 extends over 13 amino acids. Trimming took 4 bases from V and 5 from J, leaving 10 bases between them. Germline-derived CDR1 and CDR2 are SGHTS and YDEGEE. CDR3 in DNA: TGTGCCAGCAGCACCACAGGGCATCAGCCCCAGCATTTT. This gives the protein CASSTTGHQPQHF.

This sequence joins TRBV7-2 and TRBJ1-2; D gene uncertain. Germline-derived CDR1 and CDR2 are SGHTA and FQGNSA. The CDR3 loop spans 15 amino acids. The V end lost 1 base, the J end lost 4 bases, and 13 bases lay between the germline ends. The CDR3 region is CASSLDPKGVYGYTF. CDR3 sequence (DNA): TGTGCCAGCAGCTTAGATCCGAAAGGTGTCTATGGCTACACCTTC.

The V and J genes are TRBV18 and TRBJ2-6; D is unclear. Germline V lookup: CDR1 KGHSH, CDR2 LQKENI. With 3 bases removed from V and 0 bases from J, the gap between germline ends came to 12 bases. This CDR3 spans 17 amino acids. The CDR3 nucleotides read TGTGCCAGCTCACCTTGGGGATCGATCTCTGGGGCCAACGTCCTGACTTTC. Protein sequence: CASSPWGSISGANVLTF.

The rearrangement uses TRBV18 and TRBJ1-4, with D maybe TRBD1 (5 bases). There are 16 residues in the CDR3. Germline V lookup: CDR1 KGHSH, CDR2 LQKENI. V gave up 5 bases and J gave up 2 bases, with 15 bases separating them. The CDR3 bases are TGTGCCAGCTCATTAATGGACACCGCGACTAATGAAAAACTGTTTTTT. This sequence encodes CASSLMDTATNEKLFF. Full variable domain (remainder filled in from reference TRBV18 and TRBJ1-4): NAGVMQNPRHLVRRRGQEARLRCSPMKGHSHVYWYRQLPEEGLKFMVYLQKENIIDESGMPKERFSAEFPKEGPSILRIQQVVRGDSAAYFCASSLMDTATNEKLFFGSGTQLSVL.

This clone was counted a few times. The chain is built from TRBV10-3 and TRBJ2-1; 11 nucleotides agree with TRBD2. The CDR3 totals 14 residues. Unmatched junction bases numbered 9, after V lost 8 bases and J lost 9 bases. Germline V gene lookup returns CDR1 ENHRY and CDR2 SYGVKD. Here the CDR3 DNA reads TGTGCCATCGGATCTAGCGGGAGGATCGGTGAGCAGTTCTTC. Protein: CAIGSSGRIGEQFF.

The chain combines TRBV27 with TRBJ2-7; 8 bases line up with TRBD1. The CDR3 extends over 14 amino acids. CDR1 MNHEY and CDR2 SMNVEV come from the germline V gene (reference sequence). V lost 4 bases, J lost 6 bases, and 8 bases stayed unmatched. CDR3 in amino acids: CASSSQDRDGEQYF. In nucleotides, the CDR3 is TGTGCCAGCAGTTCACAGGACAGGGATGGCGAGCAGTACTTC.

CDR3 protein: CASSFGQGDIETQYF. The CDR3 DNA reads TGTGCCAGCAGTTTCGGGCAGGGGGACATAGAGACCCAGTACTTC. The rearrangement uses TRBV27 and TRBJ2-5; 7 bases fit TRBD1. The CDR3 has 15 residues. Per germline, CDR1 MNHEY and CDR2 SMNVEV (reference sequence). V gave up 3 bases and J gave up 4 bases; unmatched junction bases: 8.

The J gene is TRBJ2-2, the V gene TRBV19, with D tentatively TRBD1 (5 bases). The ends were cut back, 9 bases at V and 3 bases at J, with 17 bases in the middle. Germline CDR1 LNHDA, CDR2 SQIVND (reference sequence). CDR3 length equals 15 residues. The CDR3 is CASSRFGQDTGELFF. The CDR3 DNA follows: TGTGCCAGCAGTCGATTCGGACAAGACACCGGGGAGCTGTTTTTT. Full variable domain (rest looked up from reference TRBV19 and TRBJ2-2): DGGITQSPKYLFRKEGQNVTLSCEQNLNHDAMYWYRQDPGQGLRLIYYSQIVNDFQKGDIAEGYSVSREKKESFPLTVTSAQKNPTAFYLCASSRFGQDTGELFFGEGSRLTVL.

The CDR3 DNA follows: TGTGCCAGCAGTCGGAGAGATACGCAGTATTTT. It translates to CASSRRDTQYF. The chain has TRBV11-2 and TRBJ2-3, with D unresolved. With 6 bases removed from V and 5 bases from J, the gap between germline ends came to 6 bases. The CDR3 covers 11 residues. Germline CDR1 SGHAT, CDR2 FQNNGV.

The genes are TRBV6-1 and TRBJ2-7; tentatively, D is TRBD1 (5 bases). This CDR3 spans 12 amino acids. Germline V gene sequence: CDR1 MNHNS, CDR2 SASEGT. V lost 6 bases to trimming and J lost 4 bases, with 10 bases between them. The CDR3 here is CASSHTGYEQYF. Written as DNA, the CDR3 is TGTGCCAGCAGCCATACAGGTTACGAGCAGTACTTC.

The CDR3 protein is CASSLGGLAGVYNEQFF. In nucleotides, the CDR3 is TGTGCCAGCAGTTTAGGTGGTCTAGCGGGAGTCTACAATGAGCAGTTCTTC. The genes are TRBV28 and TRBJ2-1, with 10 nucleotides matching TRBD2. The germline gives CDR1 MDHEN, CDR2 SYDVKM. The CDR3 extends over 17 amino acids. J was trimmed by 3 bases and V by 2 bases; bases with no gene match: 7.

This chain uses TRBV7-6 with TRBJ2-2; 7 bases match TRBD1. With V trimmed by 5 bases and J by 3 bases, 6 bases remained unmatched. The CDR3 consists of 15 residues. Germline loops: CDR1 SGHVS, CDR2 FNYEAQ. The CDR3 sequence: CASSRNRGHTGELFF. In nucleotides, the CDR3 is TGTGCCAGCAGCCGAAACAGGGGTCACACCGGGGAGCTGTTTTTT.

This chain uses TRBV29-1 with TRBJ1-2; D is ambiguous. The V end lost 8 bases, the J end lost 5 bases, and 15 bases lay between the germline ends. Germline loops: CDR1 SQVTM, CDR2 ANQGSEA. This CDR3 is 12 amino acids long. The DNA of the CDR3 is TGCAGCCACGAAAGGGTGTCGTATGGCTACACCTTC. Translation: CSHERVSYGYTF.

The table lists this clone with a count of one. The V and J genes are TRBV2 and TRBJ1-5; TRBD1 aligns across 7 bases. The germline CDR1 and CDR2 sequences are SNHLY and FYNNEI. Losses at the gene ends were 8 bases for V and 1 base for J; bases not matched to a gene: 5. The CDR3 contains 14 residues. CDR3 nucleotides: TGTGCCAGCCGGACAGGTCGCAGCAATCAGCCCCAGCATTTT. Translation: CASRTGRSNQPQHF.

CDR3 in amino acids: CASGWGYTEAFF. Written as DNA, the CDR3 is TGTGCCTCCGGGTGGGGGTACACTGAAGCTTTCTTT. The rearrangement joins TRBV30 to TRBJ1-1, with D possibly matching TRBD1 (5 bases). The CDR3 extends over 12 amino acids. Between the trimmed V and J ends, which lost 7 bases and 3 bases, there was a span of 12 bases. Germline V CDR1 and CDR2: GTSNPN, SVGIG (reference sequence).

V usage is TRBV28 and J usage is TRBJ2-2; the D gene is possibly TRBD2 (6 bases). V dropped 6 bases and J dropped 7 bases, with 18 bases sitting between them. The length of the CDR3 is 15 residues. Looked up from germline, CDR1 is MDHEN and CDR2 is SYDVKM. CDR3 sequence: CASSRLAAGSGELFF. The CDR3 nucleotides read TGTGCCAGCAGCCGCCTGGCGGCGGGGAGCGGGGAGCTGTTTTTT.

V usage is TRBV7-2 and J usage is TRBJ2-7; 8 positions match TRBD2. Germline CDR1 SGHTA, CDR2 FQGNSA. CDR3 length: 15 amino acids. J gave up 0 bases and V 5 bases, and 6 bases lay outside the gene matches. In DNA form, the CDR3 reads TGTGCCAGCAGCCTTCTAGCGGGTCTCTCCTACGAGCAGTACTTC. Protein product: CASSLLAGLSYEQYF.

The chain is built from TRBV7-3 and TRBJ1-4, with D unclear. Germline values: CDR1 SGHTA, CDR2 FQGTGA. V was pared by 5 bases and J by 4 bases, with 8 bases between. The CDR3 runs 13 residues. This CDR3 is CASSLDYNEKLFF. CDR3 bases: TGTGCCAGCAGCCTAGATTATAATGAAAAACTGTTTTTT.

V and J are TRBV19 and TRBJ2-1, with 9 bases lining up with TRBD2. V gave up 4 bases and J gave up 6 bases; unmatched junction bases: 4. CDR1 is LNHDA and CDR2 is SQIVND in the germline V gene (reference sequence). This CDR3 is built from 14 residues. The CDR3 region is CASSSGRAPNEQFF. CDR3 nucleotide sequence: TGTGCCAGTAGTAGCGGGAGGGCCCCCAATGAGCAGTTCTTC.

This chain connects TRBV12-5 to TRBJ1-1; TRBD1 is a possible D gene (6 bases). This CDR3 spans 16 amino acids. Trimming removed 1 base from V and 0 bases from J, with 12 bases in between. Germline lookup yields CDR1 LGHNT and CDR2 FRNRAP. The CDR3 DNA sequence: TGTGCTAGTGGTTTGGATCAGGGGAACATGAACACTGAAGCTTTCTTT. Protein: CASGLDQGNMNTEAFF. Full variable domain (rest looked up from reference TRBV12-5 and TRBJ1-1): DARVTQTPRHKVTEMGQEVTMRCQPILGHNTVFWYRQTMMQGLELLAYFRNRAPLDDSGMPKDRFSAEMPDATLATLKIQPSEPRDSAVYFCASGLDQGNMNTEAFFGQGTRLTVV.

The V call is TRBV7-2, the J call TRBJ2-1, with D uncertain. This CDR3 spans 12 amino acids. CDR1 is SGHTA, CDR2 FQGNSA, per germline. V lost 1 base to trimming and J lost 6 bases, with 4 bases between them. CDR3 residues: CASSLVTNEQFF. In DNA form, the CDR3 reads TGTGCCAGCAGCTTAGTGACCAATGAGCAGTTCTTC.

This clone is a singleton in its sample. The J gene is TRBJ2-5, the V gene TRBV4-3; TRBD2 aligns across 7 bases. The V gene's germline CDR1 is LGHNA and CDR2 YSLEER. V lost 1 base to trimming and J lost 2 bases; unmatched junction nucleotides: 7. The CDR3 spans 16 residues. The CDR3 loop is CASSQGWASGQETQYF. The CDR3 coding sequence is TGCGCCAGCAGCCAAGGCTGGGCTAGCGGACAAGAGACCCAGTACTTC.